The 10 T cell receptor beta chains listed next were all sequenced from one sample in a study of blood T cell repertoires in COVID-19. Only in-frame clones appear in the TCRdb table, and some are missing; sequencing was by immunoSEQ multiplex PCR. The sample has around 140,000 clones; around 85% are singletons. Sequencing was done on a sample of peripheral blood. The receptor set was obtained from a woman of 80 years or more with acute or convalescent COVID-19.

The chain links TRBV27 to TRBJ2-7; possibly TRBD2 for D (6 bases). This CDR3 region has 14 residues. V was clipped by 8 bases and J by 0 bases, with 14 bases between them. CDR1 and CDR2 from the germline V gene are MNHEY and SMNVEV (reference sequence). The CDR3 reads CASRPAGGSYEQYF. As DNA, the CDR3 is TGTGCCAGCCGTCCCGCCGGGGGCTCCTACGAGCAGTACTTC.

The gene calls are TRBV6-5 and TRBJ1-6; D gene ambiguous. The CDR3 has 12 amino acids. Germline CDR1 and CDR2: MNHEY and SVGAGI. V lost 6 bases, J lost 14 bases, and 14 bases lay in between. CDR3 DNA: TGTGCCAGCAGCCCAGCGGGAGGGTCCCTCCACTTT. It specifies CASSPAGGSLHF.

This chain connects TRBV9 to TRBJ1-1; 9 bases match TRBD1. The CDR3 has 16 amino acids. V shed 0 bases, J shed 1 base, and the junction held 4 bases outside the gene matches. Germline-derived CDR1 and CDR2 are SGDLS and YYNGEE. Here the CDR3 reads CASSVVTGGRNTEAFF. The CDR3 bases are TGTGCCAGCAGCGTAGTCACAGGGGGCCGGAACACTGAAGCTTTCTTT.

The chain has TRBV5-8 and TRBJ2-7; D is perhaps TRBD1 (5 bases). Trimming removed 2 bases at V and 2 bases at J, with 14 bases between. CDR1 is SGHTS, CDR2 YDEGEE, per germline. The CDR3 consists of 15 residues. The CDR3 loop reads CASSFRTSHTYEQYF. CDR3 nucleotides: TGTGCCAGCAGCTTTCGGACATCCCATACCTACGAGCAGTACTTC.

This sequence joins TRBV7-8 and TRBJ1-5; TRBD1 matches 7 bases. The germline V gene encodes CDR1 SGHVS and CDR2 FQNEAQ. With V trimmed by 1 base and J by 3 bases, 3 bases remained unmatched. The length of the CDR3 is 15 residues. In DNA form, the CDR3 reads TGTGCCAGCAGCTTAGTAGACAGGGTCAATCAGCCCCAGCATTTT. Protein product: CASSLVDRVNQPQHF.

The chain recombines TRBV6-1 with TRBJ1-2; 7 nucleotides align to TRBD1. The CDR3 has 13 amino acids. Trimming took 2 bases from V and 7 from J; bases not matched to a gene: 4. Germline-derived CDR1 and CDR2 are MNHNS and SASEGT. CDR3 region: CASSERQGIGYTF. For the CDR3, the DNA is TGTGCCAGCAGTGAAAGACAGGGTATTGGCTACACCTTC.

The V gene is TRBV2, the J gene TRBJ1-4; a weak D match, TRBD1 (6 bases). Trimming stripped 11 bases from V and 5 bases from J, with 15 bases between. The CDR3 runs to 13 residues. CDR1 is SNHLY, CDR2 FYNNEI, per germline. CDR3 nucleotides: TGTGCCCGCGAGGGGGGGAGCAATGAAAAACTGTTTTTT. Its protein product is CAREGGSNEKLFF.

The chain recombines TRBV18 with TRBJ2-7; 8 bases match TRBD2. Unmatched junction bases numbered 4, after V lost 4 bases and J lost 2 bases. The CDR3 has 14 amino acids. The germline V gene encodes CDR1 KGHSH and CDR2 LQKENI. The CDR3 nucleotides read TGTGCCAGCTCACACCCGGGACTAGCCTACGAGCAGTACTTC. Translation gives CASSHPGLAYEQYF. Using reference TRBV18 and TRBJ2-7 for the parts outside the CDR3, the full variable domain is NAGVMQNPRHLVRRRGQEARLRCSPMKGHSHVYWYRQLPEEGLKFMVYLQKENIIDESGMPKERFSAEFPKEGPSILRIQQVVRGDSAAYFCASSHPGLAYEQYFGPGTRLTVT.

The rearrangement uses TRBV9 and TRBJ1-2; D remains ambiguous. The CDR3 sequence is 14 residues long. Germline loops: CDR1 SGDLS, CDR2 YYNGEE. V lost 0 bases and J 3 bases, leaving 9 bases between the germline ends. DNA of the CDR3: TGTGCCAGCAGCGTAGTAACATTCCACTATGGCTACACCTTC. It encodes CASSVVTFHYGYTF. Combining the CDR3 with reference TRBV9 and TRBJ1-2 gives the whole variable domain DSGVTQTPKHLITATGQRVTLRCSPRSGDLSVYWYQQSLDQGLQFLIQYYNGEERAKGNILERFSAQQFPDLHSELNLSSLELGDSALYFCASSVVTFHYGYTFGSGTRLTVV.

This chain uses TRBV5-1 with TRBJ2-5; 7 positions match TRBD2. Per the germline V gene, CDR1 is SGHRS and CDR2 is YFSETQ. The V gene end was trimmed by 4 bases and the J gene end by 2 bases; junction bases not matched to a gene: 5. The CDR3 totals 14 residues. DNA of the CDR3: TGCGCCAGCAGCCCCCTAGCGGTTCAAGAGACCCAGTACTTC. Amino acids: CASSPLAVQETQYF.